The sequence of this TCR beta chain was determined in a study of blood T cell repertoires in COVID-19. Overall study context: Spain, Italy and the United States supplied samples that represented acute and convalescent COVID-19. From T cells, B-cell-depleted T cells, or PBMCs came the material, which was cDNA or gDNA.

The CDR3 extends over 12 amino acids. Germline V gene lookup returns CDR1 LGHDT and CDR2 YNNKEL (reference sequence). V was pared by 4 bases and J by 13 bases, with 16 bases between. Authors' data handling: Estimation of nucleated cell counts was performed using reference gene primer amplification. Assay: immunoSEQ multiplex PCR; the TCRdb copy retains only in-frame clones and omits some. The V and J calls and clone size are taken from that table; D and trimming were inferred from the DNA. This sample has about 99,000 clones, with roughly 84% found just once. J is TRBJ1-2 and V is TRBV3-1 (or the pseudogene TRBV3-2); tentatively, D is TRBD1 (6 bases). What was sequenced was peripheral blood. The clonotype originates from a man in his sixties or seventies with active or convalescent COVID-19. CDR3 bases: TGTGCCAGCAGCCGGACAGAAAAGGATACCACCTTC. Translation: CASSRTEKDTTF.